A selection of T cell receptor beta chains follows, all from one sample in a study of beta chain features in type 1 diabetes. Profiling relied on immunoSEQ multiplex PCR, and the TCRdb table lists in-frame clones only, not all of them. This table holds 500,000 to 700,000 clones, roughly a sixth found once. What was sequenced was naive CD4+ T cells from blood. These receptors originate from a man aged 18 to 30 in good health. The CDR3 runs from the conserved cysteine through the conserved F or W. A D gene is named only where the DNA matches it firmly. Size is stated for part of the rows, as once, few or many counts, or as a class when the clone is expanded.

D	V	size	J	DNA	CDR3
NA	TRBV19	few	TRBJ2-1	TGTGCCAGCAACGCGGACGTCTCCTACAATGAGCAGTTCTTC	CASNADVSYNEQFF
NA	TRBV5-1	NA	TRBJ2-5	TGCGCCAGCAGCTTGGGGGACCCAAAAGGGGAGACCCAGTACTTC	CASSLGDPKGETQYF
NA	TRBV7-3	few	TRBJ2-7	TGTGCCAGCAGCTTATTCGGTGGATCCTACGAGCAGTACTTC	CASSLFGGSYEQYF
NA	TRBV5-6	NA	TRBJ2-1	TGTGCCAGCAGCCAGGCCGGGTTAAGGATCTACAATGAGCAGTTCTTC	CASSQAGLRIYNEQFF
NA	TRBV6-1	NA	TRBJ1-3	TGTGCCAGCCCCTCTCCCTCTGGAAACACCATATATTTT	CASPSPSGNTIYF
NA	TRBV7-2	few	TRBJ2-5	TGTGCCAGCAACCCGACAAGGGGTGACCAAGAGACCCAGTACTTC	CASNPTRGDQETQYF
NA	TRBV25-1	few	TRBJ2-5	TGTGCCAGCACCCAGAGTGGGGTCTTTTTGGGGACCCAGTACTTC	CASTQSGVFLGTQYF
NA	TRBV7-2	few	TRBJ2-4	TGTGCCAGCAGCTTAGTTACAGGGATCGAGTCGGGTAACATTCAGTACTTC	CASSLVTGIESGNIQYF
NA	TRBV5-6	few	TRBJ2-6	TGTGCCAGCAGCCGTCGTTCAGGCTCTGGGGCCAACGTCCTGACTTTC	CASSRRSGSGANVLTF
NA	TRBV21-1	few	TRBJ1-2	TGTGCCAGCAGCAATCCAGGGGGGCTAGAGAATGGCTACACCTTC	CASSNPGGLENGYTF
TRBD1	TRBV9	few	TRBJ2-7	TGTGCCAGCAGCGTAGATCCGACAGGGACCTACGAGCAGTACTTC	CASSVDPTGTYEQYF
NA	TRBV6-6	NA	TRBJ1-4	TGTGCCAGCAGACCGGGTTTCAGTAATGAAAAACTGTTTTTT	CASRPGFSNEKLFF
NA	TRBV25-1	NA	TRBJ2-5	TGTGCCAGCAGTGCCTATCAGGGAATCCAAGAGACCCAGTACTTC	CASSAYQGIQETQYF
TRBD2	TRBV9	NA	TRBJ2-2	TGTGCCAGCAGCGTAGCTGGACTAGCGGGCGCGAACACCGGGGAGCTGTTTTTT	CASSVAGLAGANTGELFF
TRBD2	TRBV5-4	few	TRBJ2-3	TGTGCCAGCAGCCCGACGGGCGGGAGGGCCAGCACAGATACGCAGTATTTT	CASSPTGGRASTDTQYF
TRBD1	TRBV28	NA	TRBJ2-2	TGTGCCAGCAGTTCCACGACAGGGATAACCGGGGAGCTGTTTTTT	CASSSTTGITGELFF
TRBD1	TRBV27	NA	TRBJ2-5	TGTGCCAGCAGTTTAGCTAGTACAGGGGGCCAAGAGACCCAGTACTTC	CASSLASTGGQETQYF
NA	TRBV11-2	NA	TRBJ1-3	TGTGCCAGCAGCCTAACGCCCTCTGGAAACACCATATATTTT	CASSLTPSGNTIYF
NA	TRBV7-2	NA	TRBJ2-2	TGTGCCAGCAGCTCCCAAGGCGGGGCGAACACCGGGGAGCTGTTTTTT	CASSSQGGANTGELFF
NA	TRBV9	few	TRBJ2-6	TGTGCCAGCAGCGCCCGGGACATTGGGGCCAACGTCCTGACTTTC	CASSARDIGANVLTF
NA	TRBV28	few	TRBJ1-4	TGTGCCAGCAGTTTAGGGATCAAACTGTTTTTT	CASSLGIKLFF
TRBD2	TRBV4-2	NA	TRBJ2-5	TGTGCCAGCAGCCAAGAGGGGAGCGGGAGGGCACAAGAGACCCAGTACTTC	CASSQEGSGRAQETQYF
TRBD2	TRBV7-2	few	TRBJ2-5	TGTGCCAGCAGCTTCTGGCTAGCGGGAGGGGAGACCCAGTACTTC	CASSFWLAGGETQYF
NA	TRBV19	NA	TRBJ1-2	TGTGCCAGTAGCGATACGGGGGGTCTTGGCTACACCTTC	CASSDTGGLGYTF
NA	TRBV5-1	NA	TRBJ2-5	TGCGCCAGCAGCCTCGGTACCACCTCTGAGACCCAGTACTTC	CASSLGTTSETQYF
NA	TRBV6-5	NA	TRBJ2-1	TGTGCCAGCAGTTACTCGTTAGCGGACCTTTACAATGAGCAGTTCTTC	CASSYSLADLYNEQFF
TRBD2	TRBV6-6	NA	TRBJ2-5	TGTGCCAGCAGTTACGGCGGGGGGGCCGGGGAGACCCAGTACTTC	CASSYGGGAGETQYF
TRBD1	TRBV5-6	NA	TRBJ2-2	TGTGCCAGCAGCCTGGCCGGGACAGGGCTGGCCGGGGAGCTGTTTTTT	CASSLAGTGLAGELFF
TRBD1	TRBV9	few	TRBJ2-3	TGTGCCAGCACTGGGACAGGGGGATCAGATACGCAGTATTTT	CASTGTGGSDTQYF
NA	TRBV18	NA	TRBJ2-3	TGTGCCAGCTCACCACTGACCCGCACAGATACGCAGTATTTT	CASSPLTRTDTQYF
NA	TRBV7-9	few	TRBJ1-6	TGTGCCAGCACCCTAAACGGGGCTGGTTCTTCACCCCTCCACTTT	CASTLNGAGSSPLHF
TRBD1	TRBV4-3	few	TRBJ2-3	TGCGCCAGCAGCCCAGGGGGCGTAACTGGTCCAGATACGCAGTATTTT	CASSPGGVTGPDTQYF
TRBD1	TRBV7-9	NA	TRBJ1-1	TGTGCCAGCAGCACCCCTATGGACAGGGTTTGGAACACTGAAGCTTTCTTT	CASSTPMDRVWNTEAFF
NA	TRBV18	NA	TRBJ1-2	TGTGCCAGCTCACCACCGGGCAGGGCCAACTATGGCTACACCTTC	CASSPPGRANYGYTF